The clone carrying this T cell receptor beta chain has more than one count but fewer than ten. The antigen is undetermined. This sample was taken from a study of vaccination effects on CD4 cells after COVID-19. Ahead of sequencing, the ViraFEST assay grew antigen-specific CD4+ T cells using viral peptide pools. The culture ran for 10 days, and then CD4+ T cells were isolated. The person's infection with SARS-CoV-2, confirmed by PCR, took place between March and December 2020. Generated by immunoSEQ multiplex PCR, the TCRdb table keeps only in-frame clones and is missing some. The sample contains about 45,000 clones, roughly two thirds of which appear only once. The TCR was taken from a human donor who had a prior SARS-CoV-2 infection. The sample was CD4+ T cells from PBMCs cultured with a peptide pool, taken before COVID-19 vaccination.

DNA for the CDR3: TGTGCCAGCAGTTATCGGCTAGCGGGGCCCTACGAGCAGTACTTC. This sequence encodes CASSYRLAGPYEQYF. J is TRBJ2-7 and V is TRBV6-5, with TRBD2 matching 9 bases. Germline V lookup: CDR1 MNHEY, CDR2 SVGAGI. The V segment lost 3 bases and the J segment 2 bases; nucleotides outside the gene matches: 5. This CDR3 region has 15 residues.